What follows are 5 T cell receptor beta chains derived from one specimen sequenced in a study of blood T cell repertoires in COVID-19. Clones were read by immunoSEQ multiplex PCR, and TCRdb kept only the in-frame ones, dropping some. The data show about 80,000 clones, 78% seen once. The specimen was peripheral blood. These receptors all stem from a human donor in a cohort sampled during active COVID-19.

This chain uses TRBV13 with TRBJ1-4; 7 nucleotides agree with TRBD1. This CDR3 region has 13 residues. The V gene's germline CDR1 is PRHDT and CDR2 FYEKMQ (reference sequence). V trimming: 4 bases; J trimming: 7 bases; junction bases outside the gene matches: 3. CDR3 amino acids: CASSWTGGEKLFF. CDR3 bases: TGTGCCAGCAGCTGGACAGGCGGTGAAAAACTGTTTTTT.

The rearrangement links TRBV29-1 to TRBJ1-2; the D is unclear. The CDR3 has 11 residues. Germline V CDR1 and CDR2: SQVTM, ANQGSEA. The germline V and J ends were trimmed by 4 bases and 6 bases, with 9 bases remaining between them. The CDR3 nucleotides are TGCAGCGTTGCGAGGGAGGATGGCTACACCTTC. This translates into CSVAREDGYTF.

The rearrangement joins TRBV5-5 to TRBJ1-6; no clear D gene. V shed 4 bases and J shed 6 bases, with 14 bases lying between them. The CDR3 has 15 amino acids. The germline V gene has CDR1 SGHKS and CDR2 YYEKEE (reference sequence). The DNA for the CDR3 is TGTGCCAGCAGCCCCGGTTCGCTCTCTAATTCACCCCTCCACTTT. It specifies CASSPGSLSNSPLHF.

The CDR3 DNA follows: TGTGCCAGCAGCTCAATAGGCGGGGCAAATGAGCAGTTCTTC. Translation gives CASSSIGGANEQFF. The rearrangement uses TRBV7-2 and TRBJ2-1; TRBD2 is a possible D gene (6 bases). Trimming stripped 4 bases from V and 7 bases from J, with 14 bases between. CDR1 is SGHTA and CDR2 is FQGNSA in the germline V gene. CDR3 length equals 14 residues.

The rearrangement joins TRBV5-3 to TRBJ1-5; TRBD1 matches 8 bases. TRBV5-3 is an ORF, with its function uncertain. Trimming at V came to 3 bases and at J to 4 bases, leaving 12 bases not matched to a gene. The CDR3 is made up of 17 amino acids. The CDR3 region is CARSYDSGQAFNQPQHF. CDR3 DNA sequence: TGTGCCAGAAGCTACGATTCGGGACAGGCCTTTAATCAGCCCCAGCATTTT.